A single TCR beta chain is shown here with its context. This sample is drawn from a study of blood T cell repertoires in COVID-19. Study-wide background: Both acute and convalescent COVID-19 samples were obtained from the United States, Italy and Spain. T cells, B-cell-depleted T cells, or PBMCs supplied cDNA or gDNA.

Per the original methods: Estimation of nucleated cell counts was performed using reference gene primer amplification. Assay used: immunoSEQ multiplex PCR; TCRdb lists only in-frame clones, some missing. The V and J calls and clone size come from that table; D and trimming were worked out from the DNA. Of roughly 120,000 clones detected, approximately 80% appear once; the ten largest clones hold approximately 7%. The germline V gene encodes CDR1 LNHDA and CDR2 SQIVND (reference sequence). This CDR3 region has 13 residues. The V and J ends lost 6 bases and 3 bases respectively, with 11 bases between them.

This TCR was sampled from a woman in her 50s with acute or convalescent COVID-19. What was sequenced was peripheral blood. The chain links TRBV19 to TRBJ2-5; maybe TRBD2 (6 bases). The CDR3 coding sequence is TGTGCCAGTAGCTGGGACTTTGAAGAGACCCAGTACTTC. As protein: CASSWDFEETQYF.